The 22 T cell receptor beta chains reported below all come from one sample, sequenced in a study of cytomegalovirus exposure and HLA in healthy donors. 60 Vbeta and 13 Jbeta primers were used in PCR. Profiling relied on immunoSEQ multiplex PCR, and the TCRdb table lists in-frame clones only, not all of them. The sample has 150,000 to 200,000 clones; around 78% are singletons. Sequencing input: PBMCs. The receptors were gathered from a man between 25 and 39 years old in good health and CMV-seronegative.

The genes are TRBV5-4 and TRBJ1-1, with D possibly matching TRBD1 (6 bases). The CDR3 is made up of 15 amino acids. Germline V lookup: CDR1 SGHNT, CDR2 YYREEE (reference sequence). V gave up 4 bases and J gave up 0 bases, with 13 bases separating them. The chain's CDR3 is CASSPQGKLNTEAFF. DNA of the CDR3: TGTGCCAGCAGCCCACAGGGCAAGTTGAACACTGAAGCTTTCTTT.

The CDR3 loop reads CASGRDMSSYEQYF. In DNA form, the CDR3 reads TGTGCCAGCGGCAGGGACATGAGCTCCTACGAGCAGTACTTC. The chain carries TRBV10-3 and TRBJ2-7, with D perhaps TRBD1 (6 bases). Trimming cost V 10 bases and J 0 bases, with 16 bases left between them. This CDR3 has 14 amino acids. Germline assignment: CDR1 ENHRY and CDR2 SYGVKD.

The chain uses TRBV15 and TRBJ1-6; D unresolved. Germline CDR1 LNHNV, CDR2 YYDKDF (reference sequence). Trimming removed 0 bases from V and 5 bases from J, with 11 bases in between. The CDR3 loop spans 16 amino acids. The CDR3, as DNA: TGTGCCACCAGCAGAGATAGGAGTCCCAATAATTCACCCCTCCACTTT. It codes for CATSRDRSPNNSPLHF.

This clone showed up just a few times. The chain couples TRBV27 to TRBJ2-1; the D gene is possibly TRBD1 (6 bases). This CDR3 is built from 14 residues. Trimming removed 4 bases at V and 2 bases at J, with 9 bases between. Germline CDR1 MNHEY, CDR2 SMNVEV (reference sequence). The CDR3 bases are TGTGCCAGCAGTTGGACAGAGGCCTACAATGAGCAGTTCTTC. Protein sequence: CASSWTEAYNEQFF.

The V gene is TRBV5-1, the J gene TRBJ2-3; 10 nucleotides agree with TRBD2. CDR1 and CDR2 (germline): SGHRS, YFSETQ. This CDR3 is 14 amino acids long. V dropped 4 bases and J dropped 3; count of bases not matched to a gene: 2. CDR3 region: CASSLLAGTDTQYF. CDR3 DNA: TGCGCCAGCAGCCTACTAGCGGGGACAGATACGCAGTATTTT.

This sequence joins TRBV18 and TRBJ2-6; TRBD1 aligns across 8 bases. The V gene's germline CDR1 is KGHSH and CDR2 LQKENI. The length of the CDR3 is 17 residues. V shed 3 bases, J shed 0 bases, and the junction held 4 bases outside the gene matches. The CDR3 nucleotides are TGTGCCAGCTCACCGGGACAGGTTAACTCTGGGGCCAACGTCCTGACTTTC. Residues: CASSPGQVNSGANVLTF. Using reference TRBV18 and TRBJ2-6 for the parts outside the CDR3, the full variable domain is NAGVMQNPRHLVRRRGQEARLRCSPMKGHSHVYWYRQLPEEGLKFMVYLQKENIIDESGMPKERFSAEFPKEGPSILRIQQVVRGDSAAYFCASSPGQVNSGANVLTFGAGSRLTVL.

J is TRBJ1-2 and V is TRBV6-5; 8 bases align to TRBD1. V was clipped by 5 bases and J by 7 bases; unmatched bases: 3. This CDR3 comprises 12 residues. The germline CDR1 and CDR2 sequences are MNHEY and SVGAGI. CDR3 in DNA: TGTGCCAGCAGTCACGACAGGGGTGGCTACACCTTC. This translates into CASSHDRGGYTF.

The V call is TRBV2, the J call TRBJ2-6, with TRBD2 identical over 7 bases. There are 18 residues in the CDR3. After removal of 2 bases from V and 1 base from J, the junction contained 8 bases not matched to a gene. Germline CDR1 is SNHLY and CDR2 is FYNNEI. The CDR3 nucleotides read TGTGCCAGCAGTGAACGGGCAGGGAGGGCTTCTGGGGCCAACGTCCTGACTTTC. Its protein is CASSERAGRASGANVLTF.

The rearrangement joins TRBV2 to TRBJ2-2; the match to TRBD2 covers 14 bases. This CDR3 has 15 residues. CDR1 and CDR2 (germline): SNHLY, FYNNEI. Trimming took 5 bases from V and 7 from J; bases not matched to a gene: 3. The CDR3 here is CASSSGLAGVGELFF. The CDR3, as DNA: TGTGCCAGCAGTTCGGGACTAGCGGGAGTCGGGGAGCTGTTTTTT.

This sequence joins TRBV19 and TRBJ1-5; D is possibly TRBD1 (5 bases). In germline, CDR1 is LNHDA, CDR2 SQIVND (reference sequence). The V and J ends lost 11 bases and 2 bases respectively, with 13 bases between them. The CDR3 loop spans 13 amino acids. The CDR3 region is CAGSQGGNQPQHF. Here the CDR3 DNA reads TGTGCCGGTTCGCAGGGCGGCAATCAGCCCCAGCATTTT.

This clone was seen only a few times. V is TRBV2 and J is TRBJ2-5, with TRBD2 matching over 11 bases. This CDR3 spans 16 amino acids. Per germline, CDR1 SNHLY and CDR2 FYNNEI. The V gene end was trimmed by 8 bases and the J gene end by 1 base; junction bases not matched to a gene: 9. The CDR3 spells CASRRGLAVTQETQYF. CDR3 sequence (DNA): TGTGCCAGCCGGAGGGGACTAGCGGTTACCCAAGAGACCCAGTACTTC.

The chain links TRBV4-2 to TRBJ2-3; 8 bases match TRBD2. The CDR3 has 16 residues. J gave up 2 bases and V 4 bases, and 8 bases lay outside the gene matches. Germline-derived CDR1 and CDR2 are LGHNA and YNFKEQ. CDR3 DNA: TGTGCCAGCAGCCCCTTTGTTAGCGGGAACACAGATACGCAGTATTTT. This sequence encodes CASSPFVSGNTDTQYF.

The chain recombines TRBV6-1 with TRBJ2-7; D is undetermined. Germline CDR1 reads MNHNS; CDR2 reads SASEGT. The CDR3 is 14 amino acids. Trimming cost V 7 bases and J 4 bases, with 17 bases left between them. CDR3 sequence: CASTQATALYEQYF. The CDR3, as DNA: TGTGCCAGCACCCAGGCGACGGCACTTTACGAGCAGTACTTC.

The CDR3 sequence is CAISEGEKREQYF. CDR3 DNA sequence: TGTGCCATCAGTGAGGGGGAGAAGAGAGAGCAGTACTTC. The chain uses TRBV10-3 and TRBJ2-7; D may be TRBD2 (5 bases). The CDR3 totals 13 residues. Germline V gene sequence: CDR1 ENHRY, CDR2 SYGVKD. Trimming stripped 2 bases from V and 7 bases from J, with 12 bases between.

The chain joins TRBV5-6 to TRBJ2-7, with 12 bases identical to TRBD1. The germline gives CDR1 SGHDT, CDR2 YYEEEE. This CDR3 region has 15 residues. With V trimmed by 2 bases and J by 7 bases, 7 bases remained unmatched. The CDR3 DNA reads TGTGCCAGCAGCTTTATGGGACAGGGGGCTTGGGAGCAGTACTTC. Amino acid sequence: CASSFMGQGAWEQYF.

Concerning this clone: Other DNA sequences from this sample encode an identical CDR3 as well. The rearrangement joins TRBV7-9 to TRBJ2-7; 7 positions agree with TRBD1. The germline CDR1 and CDR2 sequences are SEHNR and FQNEAQ (reference sequence). V lost 5 bases to trimming and J lost 0 bases; unmatched junction nucleotides: 1. This CDR3 region has 13 residues. CDR3 protein: CASSRDSSYEQYF. For the CDR3, the DNA is TGTGCCAGCAGCCGGGACAGCTCCTACGAGCAGTACTTC.

This chain joins TRBV29-1 and TRBJ2-5, with D uncertain. CDR3 length: 13 amino acids. Germline V CDR1 and CDR2: SQVTM, ANQGSEA. Trimming left V 2 bases short and J 4 bases short, with 11 bases between. CDR3 DNA: TGCAGCGTTGAATACCTTAGAGGAGAGACCCAGTACTTC. The encoded protein is CSVEYLRGETQYF.

The chain couples TRBV30 to TRBJ2-7; the match to TRBD1 covers 8 bases. The CDR3 covers 16 residues. With V trimmed by 3 bases and J by 3 bases, 13 bases remained unmatched. Germline V gene data show CDR1 as GTSNPN and CDR2 as SVGIG (reference sequence). CDR3 sequence: CAWRRGPDREDYEQYF. The CDR3 nucleotides are TGTGCCTGGAGACGGGGGCCGGACAGGGAAGACTACGAGCAGTACTTC.

This chain joins TRBV5-1 and TRBJ2-5, with 7 bases matching TRBD2. The CDR3 extends over 15 amino acids. The germline V gene has CDR1 SGHRS and CDR2 YFSETQ. Trimming took 2 bases from V and 4 from J; bases not matched to a gene: 8. This CDR3 reads CASSFEGGPVETQYF. CDR3 in DNA: TGCGCCAGCAGCTTCGAGGGAGGGCCCGTAGAGACCCAGTACTTC.

This rearrangement joins TRBV15 to TRBJ2-5; D is perhaps TRBD1 (5 bases). The CDR3 sequence is 14 residues long. Germline CDR1 is LNHNV and CDR2 is YYDKDF (reference sequence). V shed 6 bases and J shed 0 bases, with 11 bases lying between them. Here the CDR3 reads CATSISGYQETQYF. In nucleotides, the CDR3 is TGTGCCACCAGTATCTCAGGGTACCAAGAGACCCAGTACTTC.

The genes are TRBV4-1 and TRBJ2-7, with 8 bases lining up with TRBD2. This CDR3 comprises 17 residues. Per the germline V gene, CDR1 is MGHRA and CDR2 is YSYEKL. Losses at the gene ends were 2 bases for V and 0 bases for J; bases not matched to a gene: 9. CDR3 sequence reads: CASSQRGSGSRSYEQYF. The CDR3 region has the DNA TGCGCCAGCAGCCAAAGGGGGAGCGGGAGCCGCTCCTACGAGCAGTACTTC.

J is TRBJ2-1 and V is TRBV6-5; 12 positions match TRBD1. The CDR3 contains 15 residues. With V trimmed by 7 bases and J by 7 bases, 8 bases remained unmatched. CDR1 is MNHEY, CDR2 SVGAGI, per germline. Here the CDR3 reads CASNRGGQGANEQFF. For the CDR3, the DNA is TGTGCCAGCAACCGGGGGGGACAGGGGGCAAATGAGCAGTTCTTC.